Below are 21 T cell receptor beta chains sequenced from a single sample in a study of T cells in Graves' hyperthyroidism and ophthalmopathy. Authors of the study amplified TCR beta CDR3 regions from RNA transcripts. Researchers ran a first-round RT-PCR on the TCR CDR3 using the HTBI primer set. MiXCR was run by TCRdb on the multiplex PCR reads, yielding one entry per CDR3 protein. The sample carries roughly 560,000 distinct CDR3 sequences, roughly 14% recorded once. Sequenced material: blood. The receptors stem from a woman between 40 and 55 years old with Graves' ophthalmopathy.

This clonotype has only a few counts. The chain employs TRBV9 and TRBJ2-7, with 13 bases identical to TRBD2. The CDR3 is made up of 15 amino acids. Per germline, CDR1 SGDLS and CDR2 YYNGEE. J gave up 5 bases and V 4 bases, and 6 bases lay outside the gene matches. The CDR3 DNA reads TGTGCCAGCAGCAGGTCCGGGACTAGCGGGAACGAGCAGTACTTC. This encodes CASSRSGTSGNEQYF.

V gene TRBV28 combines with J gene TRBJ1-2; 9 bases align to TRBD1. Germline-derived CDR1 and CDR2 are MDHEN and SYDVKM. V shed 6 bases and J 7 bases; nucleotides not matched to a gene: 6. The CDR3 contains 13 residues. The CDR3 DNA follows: TGTGCCAGCAGAAGGGACAGGGAGTCTGGCTACACCTTC. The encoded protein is CASRRDRESGYTF.

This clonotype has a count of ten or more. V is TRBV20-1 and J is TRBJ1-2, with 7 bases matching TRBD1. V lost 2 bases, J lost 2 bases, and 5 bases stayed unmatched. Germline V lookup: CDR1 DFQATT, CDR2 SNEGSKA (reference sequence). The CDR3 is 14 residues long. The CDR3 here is CSARNDRENYGYTF. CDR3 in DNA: TGCAGTGCTAGAAATGACAGGGAAAACTATGGCTACACCTTC.

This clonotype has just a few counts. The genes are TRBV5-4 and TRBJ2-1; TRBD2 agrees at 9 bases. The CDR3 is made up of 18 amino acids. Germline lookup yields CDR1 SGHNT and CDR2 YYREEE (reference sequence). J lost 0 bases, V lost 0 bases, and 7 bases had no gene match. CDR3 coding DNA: TGTGCCAGCAGCTTGGGTAGGGCTAGCGGGGTCTCCTACAATGAGCAGTTCTTC. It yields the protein CASSLGRASGVSYNEQFF.

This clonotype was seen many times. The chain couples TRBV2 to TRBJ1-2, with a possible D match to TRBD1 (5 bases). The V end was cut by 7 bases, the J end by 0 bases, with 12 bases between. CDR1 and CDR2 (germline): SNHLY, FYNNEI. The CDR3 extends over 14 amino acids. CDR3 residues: CASNQQGANYGYTF. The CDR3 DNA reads TGTGCCAGCAATCAGCAGGGTGCTAACTATGGCTACACCTTC. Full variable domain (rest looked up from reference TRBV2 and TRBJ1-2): EPEVTQTPSHQVTQMGQEVILRCVPISNHLYFYWYRQILGQKVEFLVSFYNNEISEKSEIFDDQFSVERPDGSNFTLKIRSTKLEDSAMYFCASNQQGANYGYTFGSGTRLTVV.

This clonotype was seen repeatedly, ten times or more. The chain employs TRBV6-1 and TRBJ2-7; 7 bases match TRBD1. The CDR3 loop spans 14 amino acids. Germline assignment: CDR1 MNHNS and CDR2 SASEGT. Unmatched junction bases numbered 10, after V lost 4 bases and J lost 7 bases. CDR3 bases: TGTGCCAGCAGTGTCTCTAGGGGGCTAGGGGAGCAGTACTTC. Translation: CASSVSRGLGEQYF.

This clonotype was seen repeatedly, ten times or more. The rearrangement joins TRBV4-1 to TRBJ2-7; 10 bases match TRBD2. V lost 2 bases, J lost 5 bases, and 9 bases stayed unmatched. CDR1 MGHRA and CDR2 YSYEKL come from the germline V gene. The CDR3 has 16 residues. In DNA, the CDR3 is TGCGCCAGCAGCCAAAGTCCGGCTAGCGGGAGCCACGAGCAGTACTTC. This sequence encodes CASSQSPASGSHEQYF.

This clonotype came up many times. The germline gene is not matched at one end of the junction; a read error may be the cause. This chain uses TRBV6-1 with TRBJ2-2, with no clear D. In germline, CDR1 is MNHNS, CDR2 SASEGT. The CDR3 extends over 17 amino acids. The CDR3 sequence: CASSQAGGSFNTGELFF. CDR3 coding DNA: TGTGCCAGCAGTCAAGCTGGTGGCTCGTTCAACACCGGGGAGCTGTTTTTT.

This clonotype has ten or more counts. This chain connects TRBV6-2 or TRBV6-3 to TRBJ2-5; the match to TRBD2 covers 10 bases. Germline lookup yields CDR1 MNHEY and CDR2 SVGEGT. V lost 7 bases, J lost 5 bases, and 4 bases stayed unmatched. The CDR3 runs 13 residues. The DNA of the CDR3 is TGTGCCAGCACTCTAGCGGGAGCTGAGACCCAGTACTTC. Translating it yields CASTLAGAETQYF.

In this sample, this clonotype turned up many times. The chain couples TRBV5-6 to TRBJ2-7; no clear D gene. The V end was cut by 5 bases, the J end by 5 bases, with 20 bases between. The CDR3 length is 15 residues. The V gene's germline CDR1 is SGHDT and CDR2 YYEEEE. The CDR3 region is CASRTLTASINEQYF. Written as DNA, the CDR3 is TGTGCCAGCAGAACCTTAACGGCGAGTATAAACGAGCAGTACTTC.

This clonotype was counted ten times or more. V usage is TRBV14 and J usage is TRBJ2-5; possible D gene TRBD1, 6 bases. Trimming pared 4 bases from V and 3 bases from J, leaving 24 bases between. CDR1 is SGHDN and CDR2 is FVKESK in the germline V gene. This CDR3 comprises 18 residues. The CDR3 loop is CASSPTLQTGGREETQYF. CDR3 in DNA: TGTGCCAGCAGCCCTACCCTCCAGACAGGCGGTAGGGAAGAGACCCAGTACTTC.

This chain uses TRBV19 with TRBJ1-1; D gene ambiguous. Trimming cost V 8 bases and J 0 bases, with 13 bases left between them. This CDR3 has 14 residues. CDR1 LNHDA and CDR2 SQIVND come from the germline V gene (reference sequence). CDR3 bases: TGTGCCAGTGGAGTCAGCTTCATGAACACTGAAGCTTTCTTT. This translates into CASGVSFMNTEAFF. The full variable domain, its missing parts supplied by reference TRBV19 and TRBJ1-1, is DGGITQSPKYLFRKEGQNVTLSCEQNLNHDAMYWYRQDPGQGLRLIYYSQIVNDFQKGDIAEGYSVSREKKESFPLTVTSAQKNPTAFYLCASGVSFMNTEAFFGQGTRLTVV.

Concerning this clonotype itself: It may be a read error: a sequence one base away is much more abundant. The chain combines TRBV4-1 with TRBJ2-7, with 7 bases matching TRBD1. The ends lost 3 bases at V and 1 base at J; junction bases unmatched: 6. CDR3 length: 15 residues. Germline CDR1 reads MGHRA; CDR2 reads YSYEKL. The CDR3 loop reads CASSQTTGKSYEQYF. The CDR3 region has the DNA TGCGCCAGCAGCCAGACGACAGGGAAGTCCTACGAGCAGTACTTC.

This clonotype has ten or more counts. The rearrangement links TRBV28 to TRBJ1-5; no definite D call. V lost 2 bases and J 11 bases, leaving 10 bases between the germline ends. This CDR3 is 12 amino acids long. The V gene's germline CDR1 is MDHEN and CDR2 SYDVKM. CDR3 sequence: CASSLLPSSQHF. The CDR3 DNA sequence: TGTGCCAGCAGTTTACTCCCCTCGTCCCAGCATTTT.

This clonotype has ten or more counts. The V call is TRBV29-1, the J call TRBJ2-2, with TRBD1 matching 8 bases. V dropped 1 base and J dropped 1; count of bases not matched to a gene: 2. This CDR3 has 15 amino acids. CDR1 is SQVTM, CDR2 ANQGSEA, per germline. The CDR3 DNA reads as TGCAGCGTTGAAGGGGACAGGAGGAACACCGGGGAGCTGTTTTTT. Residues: CSVEGDRRNTGELFF.

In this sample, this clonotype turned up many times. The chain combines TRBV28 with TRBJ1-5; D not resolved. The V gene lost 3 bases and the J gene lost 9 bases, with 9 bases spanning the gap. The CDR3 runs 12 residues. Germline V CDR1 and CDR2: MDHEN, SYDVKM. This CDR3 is CASSLPSGPQHF. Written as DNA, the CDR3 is TGTGCCAGCAGTTTGCCCTCCGGGCCCCAGCATTTT.

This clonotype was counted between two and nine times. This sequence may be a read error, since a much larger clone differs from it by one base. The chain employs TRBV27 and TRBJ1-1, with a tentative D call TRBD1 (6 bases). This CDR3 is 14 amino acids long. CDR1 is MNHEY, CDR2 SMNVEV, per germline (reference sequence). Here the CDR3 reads CASSPGQIDTGAFF. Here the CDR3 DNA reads TGTGCCAGCAGTCCAGGACAGATCGACACTGGAGCTTTCTTT.

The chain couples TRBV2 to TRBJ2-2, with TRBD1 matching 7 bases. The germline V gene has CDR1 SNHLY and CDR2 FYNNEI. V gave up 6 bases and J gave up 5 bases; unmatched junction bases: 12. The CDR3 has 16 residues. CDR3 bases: TGTGCCAGCAGAGAAAACAGGGTCAGGGGGACCGGGGAGCTGTTTTTT. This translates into CASRENRVRGTGELFF. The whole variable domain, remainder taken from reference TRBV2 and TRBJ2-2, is EPEVTQTPSHQVTQMGQEVILRCVPISNHLYFYWYRQILGQKVEFLVSFYNNEISEKSEIFDDQFSVERPDGSNFTLKIRSTKLEDSAMYFCASRENRVRGTGELFFGEGSRLTVL.

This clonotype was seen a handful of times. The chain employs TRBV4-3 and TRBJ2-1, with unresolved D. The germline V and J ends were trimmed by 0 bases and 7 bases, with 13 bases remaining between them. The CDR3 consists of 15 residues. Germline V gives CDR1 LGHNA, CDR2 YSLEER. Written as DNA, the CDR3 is TGCGCCAGCAGCCAAGATTTGGTAGCCGCGAATGAGCAGTTCTTC. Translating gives CASSQDLVAANEQFF.

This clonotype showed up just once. The CDR3 DNA is TGCGCCAGCAGCTTGGGGGCCAACACAGGGGGACAAGAGACCCAGTACTTC. Amino acid sequence: CASSLGANTGGQETQYF. This chain connects TRBV5-1 to TRBJ2-5; TRBD1 matches 8 bases. The CDR3 has 17 amino acids. V lost 0 bases and J lost 2; bases outside the gene matches: 9. The germline V gene has CDR1 SGHRS and CDR2 YFSETQ.

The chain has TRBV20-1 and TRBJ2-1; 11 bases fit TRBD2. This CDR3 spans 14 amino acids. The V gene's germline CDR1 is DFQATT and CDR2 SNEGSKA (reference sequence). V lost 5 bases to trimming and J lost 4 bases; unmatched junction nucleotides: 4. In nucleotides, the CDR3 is TGCAGTGCTCTCGGGACTAGCGGATACAATGAGCAGTTCTTC. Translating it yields CSALGTSGYNEQFF.